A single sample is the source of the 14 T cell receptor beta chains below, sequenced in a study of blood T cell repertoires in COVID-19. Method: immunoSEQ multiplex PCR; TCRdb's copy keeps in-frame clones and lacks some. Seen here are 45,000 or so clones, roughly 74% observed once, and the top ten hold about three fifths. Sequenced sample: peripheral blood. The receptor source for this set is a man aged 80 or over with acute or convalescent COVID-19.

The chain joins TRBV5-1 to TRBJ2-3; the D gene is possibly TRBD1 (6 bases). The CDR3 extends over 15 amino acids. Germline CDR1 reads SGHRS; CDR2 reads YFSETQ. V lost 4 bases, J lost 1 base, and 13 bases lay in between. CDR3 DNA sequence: TGCGCCAGCAGCCCCGACAGGACGGGCACAGATACGCAGTATTTT. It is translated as CASSPDRTGTDTQYF.

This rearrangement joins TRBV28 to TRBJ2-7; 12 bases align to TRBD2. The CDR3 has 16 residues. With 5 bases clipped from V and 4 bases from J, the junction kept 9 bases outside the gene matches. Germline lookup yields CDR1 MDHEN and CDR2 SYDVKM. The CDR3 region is CASSQTTSGRGYEQYF. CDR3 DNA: TGTGCCAGCAGTCAAACGACTAGCGGGAGAGGGTACGAGCAGTACTTC.

The CDR3 loop is CASSSRDNSGSDTQYF. CDR3 DNA: TGCGCCAGCAGCAGTAGGGATAATAGCGGCTCAGATACGCAGTATTTT. The chain uses TRBV5-1 and TRBJ2-3, with a possible D match to TRBD2 (6 bases). Trimming pared 4 bases from V and 4 bases from J, leaving 19 bases between. The CDR3 spans 16 residues. Germline-derived CDR1 and CDR2 are SGHRS and YFSETQ.

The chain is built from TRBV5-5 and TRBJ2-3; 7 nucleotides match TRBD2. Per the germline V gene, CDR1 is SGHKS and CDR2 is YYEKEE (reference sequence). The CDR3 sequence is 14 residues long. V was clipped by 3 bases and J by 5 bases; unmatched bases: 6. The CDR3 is CASSWGGRGDTQYF. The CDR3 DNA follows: TGTGCCAGCAGCTGGGGAGGGCGGGGAGATACGCAGTATTTT.

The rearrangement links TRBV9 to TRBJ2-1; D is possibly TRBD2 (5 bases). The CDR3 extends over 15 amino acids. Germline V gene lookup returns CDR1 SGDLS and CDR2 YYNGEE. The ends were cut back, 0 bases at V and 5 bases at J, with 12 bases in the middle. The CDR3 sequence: CASSVVGSSHNEQFF. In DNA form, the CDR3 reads TGTGCCAGCAGCGTAGTGGGGTCTAGCCACAATGAGCAGTTCTTC. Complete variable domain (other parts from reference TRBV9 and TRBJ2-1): DSGVTQTPKHLITATGQRVTLRCSPRSGDLSVYWYQQSLDQGLQFLIQYYNGEERAKGNILERFSAQQFPDLHSELNLSSLELGDSALYFCASSVVGSSHNEQFFGPGTRLTVL.

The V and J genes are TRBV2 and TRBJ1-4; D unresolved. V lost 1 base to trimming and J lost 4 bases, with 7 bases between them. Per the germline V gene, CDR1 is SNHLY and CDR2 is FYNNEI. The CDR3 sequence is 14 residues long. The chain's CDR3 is CASSEGAGNEKLFF. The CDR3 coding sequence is TGTGCCAGCAGTGAAGGGGCGGGTAATGAAAAACTGTTTTTT.

The CDR3 loop is CASSLAFTDTQYF. CDR3 bases: TGTGCCAGCAGCCTAGCGTTCACAGATACGCAGTATTTT. This chain uses TRBV7-3 with TRBJ2-3, with D tentatively TRBD2 (6 bases). V gave up 5 bases and J gave up 2 bases, with 8 bases separating them. This CDR3 contains 13 residues. Germline CDR1 is SGHTA and CDR2 is FQGTGA.

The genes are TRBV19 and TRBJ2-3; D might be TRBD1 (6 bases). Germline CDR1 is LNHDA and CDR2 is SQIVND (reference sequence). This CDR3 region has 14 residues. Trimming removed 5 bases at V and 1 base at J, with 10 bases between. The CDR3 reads CASSAGQRTDTQYF. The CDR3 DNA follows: TGTGCCAGTAGTGCCGGACAGCGCACAGATACGCAGTATTTT.

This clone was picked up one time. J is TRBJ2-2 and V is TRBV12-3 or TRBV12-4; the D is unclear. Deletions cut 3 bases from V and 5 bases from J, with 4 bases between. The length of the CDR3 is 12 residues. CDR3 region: CASSFGTGELFF. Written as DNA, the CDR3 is TGTGCCAGCAGTTTCGGTACCGGGGAGCTGTTTTTT.

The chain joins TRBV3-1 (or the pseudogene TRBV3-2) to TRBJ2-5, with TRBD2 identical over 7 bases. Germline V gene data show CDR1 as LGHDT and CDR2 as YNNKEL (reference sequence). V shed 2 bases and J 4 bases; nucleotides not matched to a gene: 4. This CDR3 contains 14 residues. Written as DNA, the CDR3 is TGTGCCAGCAGCCAATGGGGGAGGGGAGAGACCCAGTACTTC. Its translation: CASSQWGRGETQYF.

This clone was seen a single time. This chain's CDR3 is CASSLSGTGGRTQYF. DNA of the CDR3: TGTGCCAGCAGCTTATCCGGGACAGGGGGTAGGACGCAGTATTTT. V usage is TRBV5-8 and J usage is TRBJ2-3; 11 nucleotides align to TRBD1. V shed 2 bases, J shed 9 bases, and the junction held 8 bases outside the gene matches. The germline V gene has CDR1 SGHTS and CDR2 YDEGEE. The CDR3 extends over 15 amino acids.

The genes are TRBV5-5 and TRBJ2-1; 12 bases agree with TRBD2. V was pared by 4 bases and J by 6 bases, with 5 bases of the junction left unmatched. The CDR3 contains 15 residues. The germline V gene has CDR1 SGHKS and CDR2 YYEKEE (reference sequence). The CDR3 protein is CASSAWTSGTNEQFF. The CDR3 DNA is TGTGCCAGCAGCGCATGGACTAGCGGGACCAATGAGCAGTTCTTC.

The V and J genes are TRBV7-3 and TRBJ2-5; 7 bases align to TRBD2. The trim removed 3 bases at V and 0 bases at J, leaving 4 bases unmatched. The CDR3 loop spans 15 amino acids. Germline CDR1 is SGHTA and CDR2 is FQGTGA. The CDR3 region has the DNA TGTGCCAGCAGCTTGGACGGGGGGTACCAAGAGACCCAGTACTTC. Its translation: CASSLDGGYQETQYF.

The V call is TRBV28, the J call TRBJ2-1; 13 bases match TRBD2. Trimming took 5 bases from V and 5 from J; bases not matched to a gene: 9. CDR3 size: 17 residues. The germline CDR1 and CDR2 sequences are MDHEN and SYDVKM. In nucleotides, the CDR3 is TGTGCCAGCAGTGAGGGACTAGCGGGAAGACGTAACAATGAGCAGTTCTTC. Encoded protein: CASSEGLAGRRNNEQFF.